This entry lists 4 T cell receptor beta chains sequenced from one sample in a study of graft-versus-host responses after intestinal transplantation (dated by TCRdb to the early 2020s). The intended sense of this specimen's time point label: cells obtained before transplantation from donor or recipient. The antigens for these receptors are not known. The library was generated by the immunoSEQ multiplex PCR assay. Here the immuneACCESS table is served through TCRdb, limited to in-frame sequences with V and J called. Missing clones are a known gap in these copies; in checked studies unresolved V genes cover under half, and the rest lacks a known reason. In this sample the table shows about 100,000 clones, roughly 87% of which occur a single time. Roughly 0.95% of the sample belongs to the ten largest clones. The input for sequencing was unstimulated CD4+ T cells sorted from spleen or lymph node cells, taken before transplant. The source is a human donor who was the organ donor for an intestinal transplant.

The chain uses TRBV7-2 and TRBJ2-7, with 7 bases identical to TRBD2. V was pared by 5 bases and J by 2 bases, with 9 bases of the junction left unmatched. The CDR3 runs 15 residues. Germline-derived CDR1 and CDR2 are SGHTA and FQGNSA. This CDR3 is CASSPLRGYTYEQYF. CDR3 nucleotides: TGTGCCAGCAGCCCCCTGCGGGGGTACACCTACGAGCAGTACTTC.

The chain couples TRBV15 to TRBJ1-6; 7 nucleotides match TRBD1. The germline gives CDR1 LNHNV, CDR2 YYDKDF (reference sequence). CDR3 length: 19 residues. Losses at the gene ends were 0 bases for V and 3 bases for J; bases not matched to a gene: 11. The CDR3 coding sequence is TGTGCCACCAGCAGAGATCCGGGACAGTCCTGGATCTATAATTCACCCCTCCACTTT. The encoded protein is CATSRDPGQSWIYNSPLHF.

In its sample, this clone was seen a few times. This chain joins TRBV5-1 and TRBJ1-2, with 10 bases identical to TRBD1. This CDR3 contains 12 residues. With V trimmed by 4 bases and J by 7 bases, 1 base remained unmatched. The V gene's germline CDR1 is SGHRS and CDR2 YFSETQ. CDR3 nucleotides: TGCGCCAGCAGCGGGACAGGGGTTGGCTACACCTTC. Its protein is CASSGTGVGYTF.

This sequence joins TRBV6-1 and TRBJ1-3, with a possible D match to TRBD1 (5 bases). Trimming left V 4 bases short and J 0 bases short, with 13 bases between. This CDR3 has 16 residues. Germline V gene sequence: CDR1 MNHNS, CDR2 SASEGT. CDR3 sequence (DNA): TGTGCCAGCAGTGGAGTCGGGACCCCCTCTGGAAACACCATATATTTT. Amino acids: CASSGVGTPSGNTIYF.